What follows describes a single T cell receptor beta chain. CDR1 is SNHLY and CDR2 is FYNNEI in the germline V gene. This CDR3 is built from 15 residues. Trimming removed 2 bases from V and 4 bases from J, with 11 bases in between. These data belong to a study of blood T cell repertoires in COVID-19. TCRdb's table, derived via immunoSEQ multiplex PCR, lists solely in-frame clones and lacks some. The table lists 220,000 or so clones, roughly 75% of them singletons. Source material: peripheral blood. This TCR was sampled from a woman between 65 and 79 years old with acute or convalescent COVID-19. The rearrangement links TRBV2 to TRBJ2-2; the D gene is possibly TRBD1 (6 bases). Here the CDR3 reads CASSELRTVTGELFF. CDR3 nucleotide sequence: TGTGCCAGCAGTGAACTCAGGACAGTCACCGGGGAGCTGTTTTTT.